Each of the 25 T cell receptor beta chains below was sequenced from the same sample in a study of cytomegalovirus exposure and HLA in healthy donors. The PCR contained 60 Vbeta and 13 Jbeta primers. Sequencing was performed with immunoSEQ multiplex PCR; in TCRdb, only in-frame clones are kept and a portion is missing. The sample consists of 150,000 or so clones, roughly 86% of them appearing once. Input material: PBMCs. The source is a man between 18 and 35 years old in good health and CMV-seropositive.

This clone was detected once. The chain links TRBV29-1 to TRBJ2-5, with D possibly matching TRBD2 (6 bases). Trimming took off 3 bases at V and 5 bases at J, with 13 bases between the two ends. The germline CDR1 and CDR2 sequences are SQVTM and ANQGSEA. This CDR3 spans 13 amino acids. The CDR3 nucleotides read TGCAGCGTTGACCGACTAGGGCGGGAGACCCAGTACTTC. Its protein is CSVDRLGRETQYF.

The CDR3 region has the DNA TGTGCCAGCAGCTACGCCCTGGGTAGCGAGCACGAGCAGTACTTC. This gives the protein CASSYALGSEHEQYF. V usage is TRBV7-9 and J usage is TRBJ2-7; possible D gene TRBD2, 5 bases. CDR1 is SEHNR, CDR2 FQNEAQ, per germline (reference sequence). CDR3 length equals 15 residues. Trimming took off 4 bases at V and 5 bases at J, with 18 bases between the two ends.

CDR3 nucleotide sequence: TGTGCCAGTTCCAATGTGATCAGGCAGGGGAGAAACTATGGCTACACCTTC. Protein sequence: CASSNVIRQGRNYGYTF. The genes are TRBV19 and TRBJ1-2; D might be TRBD1 (6 bases). The CDR3 sequence is 17 residues long. V lost 8 bases and J 2 bases, leaving 24 bases between the germline ends. Germline V gene sequence: CDR1 LNHDA, CDR2 SQIVND (reference sequence).

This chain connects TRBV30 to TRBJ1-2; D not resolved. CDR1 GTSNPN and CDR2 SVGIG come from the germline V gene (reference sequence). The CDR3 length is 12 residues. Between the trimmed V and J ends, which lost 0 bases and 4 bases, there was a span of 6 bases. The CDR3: CAWSVSGYGYTF. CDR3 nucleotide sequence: TGTGCCTGGAGTGTATCGGGCTATGGCTACACCTTC.

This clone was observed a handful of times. In DNA, the CDR3 is TGCGCCAGCAGCCACGACAGTCCCGAAGCTTTCTTT. Translated: CASSHDSPEAFF. The chain carries TRBV4-1 and TRBJ1-1, with D perhaps matching TRBD1 (5 bases). The germline CDR1 and CDR2 sequences are MGHRA and YSYEKL. V was pared by 3 bases and J by 8 bases, with 10 bases between. CDR3 size: 12 residues.

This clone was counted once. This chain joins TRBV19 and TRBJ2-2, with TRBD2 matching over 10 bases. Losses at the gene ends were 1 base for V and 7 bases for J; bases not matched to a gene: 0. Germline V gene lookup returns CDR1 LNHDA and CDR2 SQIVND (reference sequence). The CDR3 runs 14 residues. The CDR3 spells CASSIGLAGGELFF. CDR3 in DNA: TGTGCCAGTAGTATAGGACTAGCGGGCGGGGAGCTGTTTTTT.

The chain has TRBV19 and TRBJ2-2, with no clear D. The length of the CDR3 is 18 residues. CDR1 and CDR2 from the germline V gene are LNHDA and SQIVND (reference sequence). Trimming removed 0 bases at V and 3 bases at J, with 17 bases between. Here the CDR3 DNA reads TGTGCCAGTAGTATAGACAGTTCCCGCCTTTTATACACCGGGGAGCTGTTTTTT. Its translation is CASSIDSSRLLYTGELFF.

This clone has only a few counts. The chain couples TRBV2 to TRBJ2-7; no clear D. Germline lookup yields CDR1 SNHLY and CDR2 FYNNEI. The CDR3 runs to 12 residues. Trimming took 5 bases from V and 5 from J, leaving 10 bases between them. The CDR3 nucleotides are TGTGCCAGCAGTACCCAAGCGAACGAGCAGTACTTC. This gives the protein CASSTQANEQYF.

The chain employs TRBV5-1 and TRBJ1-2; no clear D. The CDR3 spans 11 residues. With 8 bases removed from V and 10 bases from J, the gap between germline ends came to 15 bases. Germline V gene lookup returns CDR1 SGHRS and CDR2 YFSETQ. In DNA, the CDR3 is TGCGCCAGTTCAACTGAGGGAGTCTACACCTTC. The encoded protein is CASSTEGVYTF.

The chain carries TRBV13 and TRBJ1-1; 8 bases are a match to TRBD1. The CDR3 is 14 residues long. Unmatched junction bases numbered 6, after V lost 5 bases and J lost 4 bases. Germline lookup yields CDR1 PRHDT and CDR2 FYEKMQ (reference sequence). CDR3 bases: TGTGCCAGCAGCCTGGGACAGGAGGGCACTGAAGCTTTCTTT. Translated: CASSLGQEGTEAFF.

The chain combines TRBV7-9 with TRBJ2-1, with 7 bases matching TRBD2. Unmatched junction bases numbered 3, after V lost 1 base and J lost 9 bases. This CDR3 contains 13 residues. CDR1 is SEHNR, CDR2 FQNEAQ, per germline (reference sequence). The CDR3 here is CASSLGAGSEQFF. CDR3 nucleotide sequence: TGTGCCAGCAGCTTAGGAGCGGGAAGTGAGCAGTTCTTC.

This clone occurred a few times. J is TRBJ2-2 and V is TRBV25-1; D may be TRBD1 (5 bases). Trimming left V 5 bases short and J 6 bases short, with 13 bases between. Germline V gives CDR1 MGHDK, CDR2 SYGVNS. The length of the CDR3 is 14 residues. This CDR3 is CASSPRVGAGELFF. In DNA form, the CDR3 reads TGTGCCAGCAGTCCAAGGGTAGGGGCCGGGGAGCTGTTTTTT.

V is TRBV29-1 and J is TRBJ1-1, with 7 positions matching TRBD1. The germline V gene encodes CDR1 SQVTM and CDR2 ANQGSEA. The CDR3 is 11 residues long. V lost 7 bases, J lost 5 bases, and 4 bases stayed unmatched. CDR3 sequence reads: CSAPQGTEAFF. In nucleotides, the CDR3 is TGCAGCGCCCCACAGGGGACTGAAGCTTTCTTT.

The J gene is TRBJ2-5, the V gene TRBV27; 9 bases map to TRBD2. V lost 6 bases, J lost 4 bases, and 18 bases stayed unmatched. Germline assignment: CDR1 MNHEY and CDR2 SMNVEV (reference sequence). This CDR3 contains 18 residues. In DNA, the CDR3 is TGTGCCAGCAGCCCTATCGGATCCGTCAGCGGGAGGTTAGAGACCCAGTACTTC. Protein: CASSPIGSVSGRLETQYF.

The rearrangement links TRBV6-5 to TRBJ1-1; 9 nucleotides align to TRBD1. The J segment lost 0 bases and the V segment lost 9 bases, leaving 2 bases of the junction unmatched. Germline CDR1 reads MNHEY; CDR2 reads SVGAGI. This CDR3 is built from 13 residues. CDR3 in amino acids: CASGDRVNTEAFF. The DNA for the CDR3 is TGTGCCAGTGGGGACAGGGTGAACACTGAAGCTTTCTTT.

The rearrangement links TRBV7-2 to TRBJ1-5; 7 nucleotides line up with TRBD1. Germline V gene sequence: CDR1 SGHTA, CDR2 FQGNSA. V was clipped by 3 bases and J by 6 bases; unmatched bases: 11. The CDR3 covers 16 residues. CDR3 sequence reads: CASSFPDRAGGQPQHF. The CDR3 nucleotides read TGTGCCAGCAGCTTCCCTGACAGGGCCGGGGGTCAGCCCCAGCATTTT.

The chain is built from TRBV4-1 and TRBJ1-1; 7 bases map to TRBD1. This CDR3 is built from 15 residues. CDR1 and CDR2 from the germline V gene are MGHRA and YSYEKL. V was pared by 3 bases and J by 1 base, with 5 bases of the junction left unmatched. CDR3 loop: CASSHADRENTEAFF. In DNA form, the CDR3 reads TGCGCCAGCAGCCACGCTGACAGGGAGAACACTGAAGCTTTCTTT.

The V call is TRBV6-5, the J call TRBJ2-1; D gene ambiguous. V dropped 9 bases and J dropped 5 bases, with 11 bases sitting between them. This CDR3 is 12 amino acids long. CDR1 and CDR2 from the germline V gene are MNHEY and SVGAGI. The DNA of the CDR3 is TGTGCCAGAGAAAGAGTTGACAATGAGCAGTTCTTC. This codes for CARERVDNEQFF.

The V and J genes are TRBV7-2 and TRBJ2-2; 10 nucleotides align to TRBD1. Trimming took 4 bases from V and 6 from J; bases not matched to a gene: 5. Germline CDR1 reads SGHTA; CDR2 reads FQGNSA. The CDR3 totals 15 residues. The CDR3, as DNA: TGTGCCAGCAGCTCCGGGACAGGGGTACCCGGGGAGCTGTTTTTT. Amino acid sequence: CASSSGTGVPGELFF.

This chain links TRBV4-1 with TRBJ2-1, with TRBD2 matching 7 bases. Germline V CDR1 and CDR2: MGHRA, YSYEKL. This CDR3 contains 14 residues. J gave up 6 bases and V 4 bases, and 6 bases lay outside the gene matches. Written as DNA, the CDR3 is TGCGCCAGCAGCCCTCCGGGGGGTAGCAATGAGCAGTTCTTC. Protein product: CASSPPGGSNEQFF.

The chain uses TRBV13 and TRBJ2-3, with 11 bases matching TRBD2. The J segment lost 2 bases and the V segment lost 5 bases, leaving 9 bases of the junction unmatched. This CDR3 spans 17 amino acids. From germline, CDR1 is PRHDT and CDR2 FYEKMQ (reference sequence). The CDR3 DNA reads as TGTGCCAGCAGCACGGGACTAGCGGAGACCTTCACAGATACGCAGTATTTT. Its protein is CASSTGLAETFTDTQYF.

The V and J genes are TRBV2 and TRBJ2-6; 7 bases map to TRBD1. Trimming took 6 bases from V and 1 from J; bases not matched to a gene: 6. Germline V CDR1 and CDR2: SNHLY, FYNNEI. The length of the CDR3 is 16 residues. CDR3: CASSSTGTSGANVLTF. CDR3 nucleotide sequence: TGTGCCAGCAGCTCGACAGGGACGTCTGGGGCCAACGTCCTGACTTTC.

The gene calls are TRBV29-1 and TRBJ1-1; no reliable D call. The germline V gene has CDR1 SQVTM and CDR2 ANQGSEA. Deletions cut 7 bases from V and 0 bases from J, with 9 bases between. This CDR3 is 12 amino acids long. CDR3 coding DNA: TGCAGCGGTACAGAAATGAACACTGAAGCTTTCTTT. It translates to CSGTEMNTEAFF.

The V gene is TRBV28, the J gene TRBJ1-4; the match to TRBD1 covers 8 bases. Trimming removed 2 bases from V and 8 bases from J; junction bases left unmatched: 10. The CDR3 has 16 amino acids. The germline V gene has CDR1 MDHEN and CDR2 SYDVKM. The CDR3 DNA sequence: TGTGCCAGCAGTTTAGATGGAGGACAGGGAGTAGAAAAACTGTTTTTT. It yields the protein CASSLDGGQGVEKLFF.

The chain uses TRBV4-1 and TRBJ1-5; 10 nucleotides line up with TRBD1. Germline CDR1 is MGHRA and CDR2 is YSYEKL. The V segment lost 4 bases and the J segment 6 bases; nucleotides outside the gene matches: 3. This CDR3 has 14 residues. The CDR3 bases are TGCGCCAGCAGCCTGGGACAGGGGAGTCAGCCCCAGCATTTT. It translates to CASSLGQGSQPQHF.